This entry concerns a single T cell receptor (beta chain). Germline loops: CDR1 MNHNS, CDR2 SASEGT. The CDR3 runs 13 residues. Trimming cost V 10 bases and J 3 bases, with 15 bases left between them. The data originate from a study of shared clonotypes between healthy human individuals. TCRdb's copy holds only in-frame clones and misses some; the assay was immunoSEQ multiplex PCR. Here the sample spans 1.4 million or so clones, approximately 98.5% being singletons. This chain joins TRBV6-1 and TRBJ1-2; D remains ambiguous. What was sequenced was naive CD4+ T cells sorted from blood. Documented subset: CD45RA+ positively selected. This clonotype was sampled from a man in his thirties or forties in good health. CDR3 amino acids: CATANDGDYGYTF. The CDR3 DNA sequence: TGTGCCACCGCCAACGACGGAGACTATGGCTACACCTTC.